This T cell receptor (beta chain) came from a study of blood T cell repertoires in COVID-19. Study-level information: Sample material is recorded as cDNA or gDNA derived from T cells, B-cell-depleted T cells, or PBMCs.

Libraries were prepared by immunoSEQ multiplex PCR; TCRdb keeps only in-frame clonotypes and omits some of them. The sample lists about 120,000 clones, 79% occurring once. Germline lookup yields CDR1 SGDLS and CDR2 YYNGEE. Between the trimmed V and J ends, which lost 4 bases and 4 bases, there was a span of 14 bases. The CDR3 has 14 residues. The V and J genes are TRBV9 and TRBJ1-1; the D gene is possibly TRBD1 (6 bases). The clonotype was recovered from an elderly woman with acute or convalescent COVID-19. Material: peripheral blood. In DNA form, the CDR3 reads TGTGCCAGCAGCCCAGTAGGGGGGGGCACTGAAGCTTTCTTT. This translates into CASSPVGGGTEAFF.